This entry lists 5 T cell receptor beta chains sequenced from one sample in a study of neurological immune-mediated disorders. TCRdb re-analysed the 5' RACE reads in MiXCR, keeping a single row per CDR3 protein. The sample includes roughly 14,000 distinct CDR3 sequences, 7% of them seen just once. What was sequenced was CD8+ T cells from blood. Receptors originate from a woman aged 40 to 49 in good health.

This clonotype has a count of ten or more. This chain joins TRBV20-1 and TRBJ1-1; D may be TRBD1 (5 bases). The CDR3 consists of 15 residues. In germline, CDR1 is DFQATT, CDR2 SNEGSKA (reference sequence). V was clipped by 0 bases and J by 0 bases, with 11 bases between them. CDR3 nucleotide sequence: TGCAGTGCTAGAGAGGACAAAACTCTGAACACTGAAGCTTTCTTT. Encoded protein: CSAREDKTLNTEAFF.

This clonotype was seen ten or more times. The rearrangement joins TRBV5-5 to TRBJ1-6; tentative D call: TRBD1 (5 bases). Trimming cost V 2 bases and J 7 bases, with 13 bases left between them. CDR1 SGHKS and CDR2 YYEKEE come from the germline V gene (reference sequence). The CDR3 spans 15 residues. CDR3 residues: CASSLDSFPNSPLHF. CDR3 in DNA: TGTGCCAGCAGCTTAGACAGCTTCCCGAATTCACCCCTCCACTTT.

This clonotype has ten or more counts. The gene calls are TRBV5-5 and TRBJ1-1; 10 bases are shared with TRBD1. The CDR3 has 15 residues. The V gene's germline CDR1 is SGHKS and CDR2 YYEKEE (reference sequence). V was clipped by 4 bases and J by 3 bases; unmatched bases: 6. The CDR3 nucleotides are TGTGCCAGCAGCCTAGGGACAGGGGCATACACTGAAGCTTTCTTT. This encodes CASSLGTGAYTEAFF. The complete variable domain, with remaining parts taken from reference TRBV5-5 and TRBJ1-1, reads DAGVTQSPTHLIKTRGQQVTLRCSPISGHKSVSWYQQVLGQGPQFIFQYYEKEERGRGNFPDRFSARQFPNYSSELNVNALLLGDSALYLCASSLGTGAYTEAFFGQGTRLTVV.

This clonotype was seen ten or more times. The chain joins TRBV5-1 to TRBJ2-1; D remains ambiguous. Germline V lookup: CDR1 SGHRS, CDR2 YFSETQ. The V and J ends lost 1 base and 4 bases respectively, with 9 bases between them. The CDR3 is made up of 14 amino acids. The CDR3 sequence: CASSLSRIYNEQFF. In DNA, the CDR3 is TGCGCCAGCAGCTTGAGCAGGATATACAATGAGCAGTTCTTC. The full variable domain, in which reference TRBV5-1 and TRBJ2-1 provide the parts outside the CDR3, is KAGVTQTPRYLIKTRGQQVTLSCSPISGHRSVSWYQQTPGQGLQFLFEYFSETQRNKGNFPGRFSGRQFSNSRSEMNVSTLELGDSALYLCASSLSRIYNEQFFGPGTRLTVL.

This clonotype was counted at least ten times. The rearrangement joins TRBV18 to TRBJ2-3; 7 positions agree with TRBD1. This CDR3 has 15 residues. Germline-derived CDR1 and CDR2 are KGHSH and LQKENI. V lost 8 bases to trimming and J lost 0 bases; unmatched junction nucleotides: 8. CDR3 coding DNA: TGTGCCAGCACAGTCGGGACAGCTAGCACAGATACGCAGTATTTT. Its translation is CASTVGTASTDTQYF.